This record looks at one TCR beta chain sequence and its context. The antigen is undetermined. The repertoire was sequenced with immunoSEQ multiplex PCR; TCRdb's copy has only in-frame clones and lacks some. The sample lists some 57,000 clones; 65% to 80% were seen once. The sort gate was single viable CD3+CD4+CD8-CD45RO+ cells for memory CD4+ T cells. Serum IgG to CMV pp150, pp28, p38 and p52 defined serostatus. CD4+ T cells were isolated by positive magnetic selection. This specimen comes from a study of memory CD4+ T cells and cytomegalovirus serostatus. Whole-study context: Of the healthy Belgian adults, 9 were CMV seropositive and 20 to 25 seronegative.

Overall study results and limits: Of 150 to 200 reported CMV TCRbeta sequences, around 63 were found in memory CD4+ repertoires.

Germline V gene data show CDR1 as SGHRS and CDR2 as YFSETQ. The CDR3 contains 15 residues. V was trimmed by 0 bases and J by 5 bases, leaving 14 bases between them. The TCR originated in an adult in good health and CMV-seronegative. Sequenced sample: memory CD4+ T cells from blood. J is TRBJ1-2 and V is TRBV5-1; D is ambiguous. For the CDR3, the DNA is TGCGCCAGCAGCTTGGAGGTTGGAAATTCGTATGGCTACACCTTC. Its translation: CASSLEVGNSYGYTF.